Below are 20 T cell receptor beta chains sequenced from a single sample in a study of blood T cell repertoires in COVID-19. TCRdb's table, derived via immunoSEQ multiplex PCR, lists solely in-frame clones and lacks some. The repertoire holds 170,000 or so clones, around 87% seen once, with under 0.65% in the top ten. The sequencing sample was made of peripheral blood. Receptors originate from a man in his sixties with COVID-19, enrolled during active disease.

The genes are TRBV4-3 and TRBJ1-2; TRBD1 agrees at 9 bases. The V gene end was trimmed by 2 bases and the J gene end by 6 bases; junction bases not matched to a gene: 7. Germline CDR1 and CDR2: LGHNA and YSLEER. The length of the CDR3 is 15 residues. CDR3: CASSQNPQGANGYTF. The CDR3 DNA reads as TGCGCCAGCAGCCAAAACCCACAGGGGGCGAATGGCTACACCTTC.

The chain joins TRBV7-9 to TRBJ2-2; D not certain. The CDR3 runs to 14 residues. V gave up 6 bases and J gave up 1 base, with 9 bases separating them. Looked up from germline, CDR1 is SEHNR and CDR2 is FQNEAQ (reference sequence). The CDR3 DNA sequence: TGTGCCAGCAGGTTTATATTGAACACCGGGGAGCTGTTTTTT. This codes for CASRFILNTGELFF.

The V gene is TRBV27, the J gene TRBJ2-3, with 12 bases lining up with TRBD2. The CDR3 loop spans 15 amino acids. CDR1 MNHEY and CDR2 SMNVEV come from the germline V gene (reference sequence). The V gene end was trimmed by 5 bases and the J gene end by 5 bases; junction bases not matched to a gene: 5. CDR3 amino acids: CASSPTTSGRDTQYF. The CDR3 nucleotides are TGTGCCAGCAGTCCAACGACTAGCGGGAGAGATACGCAGTATTTT.

CDR3 DNA: TGTGCCAGCAGCCCCAGGGGCTACGAGCAGTACTTC. Protein sequence: CASSPRGYEQYF. This chain uses TRBV7-9 with TRBJ2-7; possible D gene TRBD1, 6 bases. CDR3 size: 12 residues. Looked up from germline, CDR1 is SEHNR and CDR2 is FQNEAQ (reference sequence). Trimming cost V 5 bases and J 3 bases, with 8 bases left between them.

The rearrangement links TRBV11-2 to TRBJ2-7, with D tentatively TRBD2 (5 bases). With 5 bases removed from V and 0 bases from J, the gap between germline ends came to 17 bases. The CDR3 spans 16 residues. The germline CDR1 and CDR2 sequences are SGHAT and FQNNGV. The CDR3 DNA is TGTGCCAGCAGCACTAGTACTCCGTTACTCTCCTACGAGCAGTACTTC. Its protein is CASSTSTPLLSYEQYF.

The V call is TRBV5-1, the J call TRBJ1-4, with 7 bases aligning to TRBD1. Per the germline V gene, CDR1 is SGHRS and CDR2 is YFSETQ. CDR3 length: 15 amino acids. The J segment lost 4 bases and the V segment lost 5 bases, leaving 8 bases of the junction unmatched. CDR3 amino acids: CASSNMGQNNEKLFF. In DNA, the CDR3 is TGCGCCAGCAGTAATATGGGACAGAATAATGAAAAACTGTTTTTT.

The V and J genes are TRBV30 and TRBJ1-6; D is undetermined. V was pared by 4 bases and J by 5 bases, with 6 bases between. Germline CDR1 reads GTSNPN; CDR2 reads SVGIG (reference sequence). This CDR3 has 12 residues. This CDR3 reads CAWNINNSPLHF. The CDR3 region has the DNA TGTGCCTGGAATATTAATAATTCACCCCTCCACTTT.

The V gene is TRBV4-2, the J gene TRBJ2-5, with 13 bases lining up with TRBD2. Germline trimming cut 4 bases from V and 3 bases from J; bases unmatched to any gene: 2. Germline CDR1 LGHNA, CDR2 YNFKEQ. This CDR3 has 15 residues. In DNA, the CDR3 is TGTGCCAGCAGCCCGGGGACTAGCGGGGAAGAGACCCAGTACTTC. Translating gives CASSPGTSGEETQYF.

The gene calls are TRBV6-5 and TRBJ1-2, with 11 bases identical to TRBD1. V lost 0 bases to trimming and J lost 4 bases; unmatched junction nucleotides: 4. Looked up from germline, CDR1 is MNHEY and CDR2 is SVGAGI. This CDR3 spans 16 amino acids. CDR3: CASSYSRTGGSYGYTF. The CDR3, as DNA: TGTGCCAGCAGTTACTCACGGACAGGGGGCAGCTATGGCTACACCTTC.

The chain combines TRBV11-3 with TRBJ2-1; no definite D call. V lost 5 bases and J 7 bases, leaving 18 bases between the germline ends. This CDR3 is built from 15 residues. The V gene's germline CDR1 is SGHNT and CDR2 YENEEA. Here the CDR3 DNA reads TGTGCCAGCAGCCCAGATCAGGTTTTGTTGAATGAGCAGTTCTTC. Translation: CASSPDQVLLNEQFF. The full variable domain, its missing parts supplied by reference TRBV11-3 and TRBJ2-1, is EAGVVQSPRYKIIEKKQPVAFWCNPISGHNTLYWYLQNLGQGPELLIRYENEEAVDDSQLPKDRFSAERLKGVDSTLKIQPAELGDSAVYLCASSPDQVLLNEQFFGPGTRLTVL.

The chain couples TRBV18 to TRBJ2-3; possible D gene TRBD1, 7 bases. The CDR3 consists of 15 residues. Germline-derived CDR1 and CDR2 are KGHSH and LQKENI. V was trimmed by 6 bases and J by 1 base, leaving 14 bases between them. The CDR3 DNA is TGTGCCAGCTCGCACAGGGGCGGGGGCACAGATACGCAGTATTTT. This codes for CASSHRGGGTDTQYF.

The chain combines TRBV28 with TRBJ1-5, with a possible D match to TRBD1 (6 bases). V was cut by 6 bases and J by 1 base, with 16 bases left in between. The CDR3 is 16 residues long. Per germline, CDR1 MDHEN and CDR2 SYDVKM. The CDR3 coding sequence is TGTGCCAGCAGGTCCAAACAGGGAATCAGCAATCAGCCCCAGCATTTT. Amino acid sequence: CASRSKQGISNQPQHF.

The V and J genes are TRBV6-6 and TRBJ1-1; D unresolved. The germline V gene has CDR1 MNHNY and CDR2 SVGAGI (reference sequence). The CDR3 is made up of 15 amino acids. The V end lost 2 bases, the J end lost 3 bases, and 13 bases lay between the germline ends. The CDR3: CASSYQKRSDTEAFF. In DNA, the CDR3 is TGTGCCAGCAGTTACCAGAAGAGGTCGGACACTGAAGCTTTCTTT.

The chain joins TRBV29-1 to TRBJ2-5; D gene unclear. V lost 0 bases, J lost 0 bases, and 5 bases lay in between. Germline CDR1 reads SQVTM; CDR2 reads ANQGSEA. The CDR3 has 13 residues. The CDR3 loop reads CSVEDRNQETQYF. CDR3 DNA sequence: TGCAGCGTTGAAGATCGTAACCAAGAGACCCAGTACTTC.

CDR3 sequence reads: CASSYSIVNRSGYTF. The CDR3 nucleotides read TGTGCCAGCAGTTACTCGATTGTCAACCGGTCAGGCTACACCTTC. This rearrangement joins TRBV6-5 to TRBJ1-2; no clear D gene. Trimming removed 0 bases from V and 8 bases from J, with 16 bases in between. CDR3 length: 15 amino acids. CDR1 MNHEY and CDR2 SVGAGI come from the germline V gene.

The chain couples TRBV10-3 to TRBJ2-1; D is possibly TRBD2 (6 bases). Looked up from germline, CDR1 is ENHRY and CDR2 is SYGVKD. Trimming cost V 6 bases and J 8 bases, with 17 bases left between them. The CDR3 totals 14 residues. The CDR3 region is CAIRGDGGDYEQFF. The CDR3 DNA reads TGTGCCATCAGGGGTGACGGTGGGGACTATGAGCAGTTCTTC.

The J gene is TRBJ2-4, the V gene TRBV27; 10 bases fit TRBD1. The CDR3 has 13 residues. CDR1 is MNHEY, CDR2 SMNVEV, per germline (reference sequence). Trimming took 8 bases from V and 7 from J; bases not matched to a gene: 5. The CDR3 DNA is TGTGCCAGCTCTGACAGGGGGCTGAACATTCAGTACTTC. Translated: CASSDRGLNIQYF.

This chain links TRBV7-3 with TRBJ1-1; TRBD1 is a possible D gene (5 bases). CDR1 is SGHTA and CDR2 is FQGTGA in the germline V gene. V was shortened by 1 base and J by 2 bases, with 11 bases between the two germline ends. This CDR3 is 15 amino acids long. CDR3 sequence: CASSLRPGGNTEAFF. The DNA of the CDR3 is TGTGCCAGCAGCTTAAGGCCGGGGGGTAACACTGAAGCTTTCTTT.

The CDR3 loop is CASSPGLNQETQYF. CDR3 nucleotide sequence: TGTGCCAGCTCACCGGGACTCAACCAAGAGACCCAGTACTTC. The chain recombines TRBV18 with TRBJ2-5, with a possible D match to TRBD2 (6 bases). The CDR3 consists of 14 residues. V was cut by 3 bases and J by 0 bases, with 8 bases left in between. Looked up from germline, CDR1 is KGHSH and CDR2 is LQKENI.

The chain employs TRBV5-6 and TRBJ1-1; TRBD1 matches at 7 bases. The germline gives CDR1 SGHDT, CDR2 YYEEEE. Losses at the gene ends were 0 bases for V and 8 bases for J; bases not matched to a gene: 1. This CDR3 is 12 amino acids long. DNA for the CDR3: TGTGCCAGCAGCTTGGGACAGGGAGAAGCTTTCTTT. Translated, it gives CASSLGQGEAFF.